This is a list of T cell receptor beta chains from one sample in a study of blood T cell repertoires in COVID-19. The method was immunoSEQ multiplex PCR; TCRdb's version includes in-frame clones alone and lacks a portion of them. Of about 230,000 clones in the sample, more than 65% are singletons; the top ten hold about 1.5%. Material: peripheral blood. Every receptor here comes from a woman in her 40s who had recovered from COVID-19. Each CDR3 is given with its conserved first and last residue. D genes are given only for firm matches. Clone size appears in some rows only: once, few, many, or a class for an expanded clone.

.	TRBV7-9	TRBJ2-7	.	TGTGCCAGCAGCTTAAGGGGCAGCCTCTACGAGCAGTACTTC	CASSLRGSLYEQYF
.	TRBV3-1/TRBV3-2	TRBJ2-1	TRBD2	TGTGCCAGCAGCACTAGCGGGGAGCCTTTCAATGAGCAGTTCTTC	CASSTSGEPFNEQFF
.	TRBV6-5	TRBJ1-2	TRBD1	TGTGCCAGCAGCCGAACAGGGGATGGCTACACCTTC	CASSRTGDGYTF
.	TRBV7-8	TRBJ2-2	TRBD1	TGTGCCAGCAGCTCGGGACAGGGAACCGGGGAGCTGTTTTTT	CASSSGQGTGELFF
.	TRBV18	TRBJ1-1	TRBD1	TGTGCCAGCTCTTACGGACAGGGAGAGGAGGCTTTCTTT	CASSYGQGEEAFF
.	TRBV12-3/TRBV12-4	TRBJ1-1	.	TGTGCCAGCAGTTTAGGACTTCACACTGAAGCTTTCTTT	CASSLGLHTEAFF
.	TRBV19	TRBJ1-1	.	TGTGCCAGTAGTTCCCAGGGGCACACTGAAGCTTTCTTT	CASSSQGHTEAFF
.	TRBV2	TRBJ1-5	.	TGTGCCAGCAGTGAGGGGGGTGCCGGCAATCAGCCCCAGCATTTT	CASSEGGAGNQPQHF
.	TRBV30	TRBJ1-1	.	TGTGCCTGGACCAGTACAGGGTCTGAAGCTTTCTTT	CAWTSTGSEAFF
once	TRBV3-1/TRBV3-2	TRBJ1-1	.	TGTGCCAGCAGCCACATTGGAGGATCTAACACTGAAGCTTTCTTT	CASSHIGGSNTEAFF
.	TRBV6-5	TRBJ2-1	TRBD1	TGTGCCAGCAGTTACCGGGACAGGGTCTATGAGCAGTTCTTC	CASSYRDRVYEQFF
once	TRBV2	TRBJ2-3	TRBD1	TGTGCCAGCTGCTGGACAGGCGGTACGCAGTATTTT	CASCWTGGTQYF
.	TRBV10-3	TRBJ2-7	.	TGTGCCATCAGTGAGTTTCAGGGGCCCCACTACGAGCAGTACTTC	CAISEFQGPHYEQYF
.	TRBV7-8	TRBJ2-5	.	TGTGCCAGCAGCTTAGTCGTCAGGTTGGACCAGTACTTC	CASSLVVRLDQYF
.	TRBV4-3	TRBJ2-1	.	TGCGCCAGCAGCCCCAACGGGTACAATGAGCAGTTCTTC	CASSPNGYNEQFF
.	TRBV3-1/TRBV3-2	TRBJ1-6	.	TGTGCCAGCAGCCTAGGACAGAATTCACCCCTCCACTTT	CASSLGQNSPLHF
.	TRBV7-8	TRBJ1-3	.	TGTGCCAGCAGCTTAGTATTAGCAGGGTTTGGAAACACCATATATTTT	CASSLVLAGFGNTIYF
once	TRBV5-1	TRBJ2-1	.	TGCGCCAGCAGCAGCGGTGGAAGGGGGACATCCTACAATGAGCAGTTCTTC	CASSSGGRGTSYNEQFF
.	TRBV4-2	TRBJ2-6	TRBD1	TGTGCCAGCAGCCAAGGACCGGGACAGATGAGCTCTGGGGCCAACGTCCTGACTTTC	CASSQGPGQMSSGANVLTF
.	TRBV27	TRBJ1-5	TRBD1	TGTGCCAGCAGGACGGCGGGGACAGGTGCTAGTCAGCCCCAGCATTTT	CASRTAGTGASQPQHF
.	TRBV9	TRBJ1-2	.	TGTGCCAGCAGCGTAGTAGAGGATGGGAACTATGGCTACACCTTC	CASSVVEDGNYGYTF
.	TRBV6-2/TRBV6-3	TRBJ2-7	TRBD1	TGTGCCAGCAGTTACCGGGACAGGGTGAGGGAGCAGTACTTC	CASSYRDRVREQYF
.	TRBV3-1/TRBV3-2	TRBJ2-3	TRBD2	TGTGCCAGCAGCCAACCTTTTAAGGGGACTAGCGGGGGGATGGGGACAGATACGCAGTATTTT	CASSQPFKGTSGGMGTDTQYF
.	TRBV6-2/TRBV6-3	TRBJ2-7	TRBD2	TGTGCCAGCAGTTACGTGGGACTAGCGGACGAGCAGTACTTC	CASSYVGLADEQYF
.	TRBV30	TRBJ1-1	TRBD1	TGTGCCCGAAGGACAGGGAACACTGAAGCTTTCTTT	CARRTGNTEAFF
.	TRBV21-1	TRBJ1-3	.	TGTGCCAGCAGCCTAGCAGGGGAATCAGACGGAAACACCATATATTTT	CASSLAGESDGNTIYF
.	TRBV4-2	TRBJ2-1	.	TGTGCCAGCAGCCAAGAACAGGGTCTCTCCTACAATGAGCAGTTCTTC	CASSQEQGLSYNEQFF
.	TRBV6-6	TRBJ2-6	TRBD1	TGTGCCAGCAGTCGCGGGACAGGGGAGGCTTATGGGGCCAACGTCCTGACTTTC	CASSRGTGEAYGANVLTF
.	TRBV3-1/TRBV3-2	TRBJ1-3	.	TGTGCCAGCAGCCAAGAAAGCGGCAGGGGAAACACCATATATTTT	CASSQESGRGNTIYF
.	TRBV29-1	TRBJ1-2	.	TGCAGCGTTAATGCCTCCCCAGGGGCGCACTATGGCTACACCTTC	CSVNASPGAHYGYTF
.	TRBV3-1/TRBV3-2	TRBJ2-1	TRBD2	TGTGCCAGCAGCCTGACCCAGCGGGGTGAGCAGTTCTTC	CASSLTQRGEQFF
.	TRBV30	TRBJ1-4	.	TGTGCCTGGAGTTTAAGCGGGGGACTGTTTTTT	CAWSLSGGLFF
.	TRBV6-4	TRBJ1-3	TRBD1	TGTGCCAGCAGTGGGAGACAGGGCCAAGGAAACACCATATATTTT	CASSGRQGQGNTIYF
.	TRBV19	TRBJ2-2	.	TGTGCCAGTAGTAATCCGGGTCAACATGTGGTCGGGGAGCTGTTTTTT	CASSNPGQHVVGELFF
.	TRBV2	TRBJ2-7	TRBD1	TGTGCCAGCAGTGAGACCGGGACAGGGTACGAGCAGTACTTC	CASSETGTGYEQYF
.	TRBV2	TRBJ2-2	.	TGTGCCAGCAGTACCTCAGGGGACACCGGGGAGCTGTTTTTT	CASSTSGDTGELFF
.	TRBV28	TRBJ2-7	.	TGTGCCAGCAGTTCCCCCGGGACACTCTACGAGCAGTACTTC	CASSSPGTLYEQYF
.	TRBV28	TRBJ1-4	.	TGTGCCACCGAGGGACGGGGACTTAATGAAAAACTGTTTTTT	CATEGRGLNEKLFF
.	TRBV12-3/TRBV12-4	TRBJ1-2	.	TGTGCCAGCAGTCCGATAGACAGTGGCGGCTACACCTTC	CASSPIDSGGYTF
.	TRBV6-5	TRBJ1-2	.	TGTGCCAGCAGCCGAGAAGGGGGAGGCTACACCTTC	CASSREGGGYTF